Reported below is one T cell receptor beta chain. This CDR3 has 17 residues. V lost 0 bases to trimming and J lost 2 bases; unmatched junction nucleotides: 5. Germline V lookup: CDR1 SGHRS, CDR2 YFSETQ. The data belong to a study of blood T cell repertoires in COVID-19. Only in-frame clones appear in the TCRdb table, and some are missing; sequencing was by immunoSEQ multiplex PCR. The sample shows over 200,000 clones, about 86% of them seen only once. Participant age was about 18 to 89 years, and participants resided in fewer than 30 US areas. V gene TRBV5-1 combines with J gene TRBJ1-2; TRBD1 aligns across 12 bases. The sequence was collected from a woman aged 25 to 45 who had been exposed to COVID-19. The sequenced material came from PBMCs or T cells enriched from blood (not recorded which). CDR3 amino acids: CASSLGVGQGANYGYTF. CDR3 nucleotide sequence: TGCGCCAGCAGCTTGGGCGTGGGACAGGGGGCCAACTATGGCTACACCTTC.